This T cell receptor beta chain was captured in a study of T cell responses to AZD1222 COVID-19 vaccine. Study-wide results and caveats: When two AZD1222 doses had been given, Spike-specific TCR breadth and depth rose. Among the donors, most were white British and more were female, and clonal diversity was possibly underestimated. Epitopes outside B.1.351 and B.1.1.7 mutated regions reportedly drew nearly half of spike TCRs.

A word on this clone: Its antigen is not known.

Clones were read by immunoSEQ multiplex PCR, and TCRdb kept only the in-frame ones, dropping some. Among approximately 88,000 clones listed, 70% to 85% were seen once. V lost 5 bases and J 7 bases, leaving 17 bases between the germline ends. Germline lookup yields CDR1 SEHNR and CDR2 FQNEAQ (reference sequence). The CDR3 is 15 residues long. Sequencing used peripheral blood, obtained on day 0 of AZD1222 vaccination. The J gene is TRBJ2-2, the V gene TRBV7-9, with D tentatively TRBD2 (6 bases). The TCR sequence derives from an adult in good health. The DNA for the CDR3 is TGTGCCAGCAGCCCGCGATGGGGGGTCCACGGGGAGCTGTTTTTT. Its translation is CASSPRWGVHGELFF.